The text below deals with one T cell receptor beta chain. Germline CDR1 is MNHEY and CDR2 is SVGAGI. This CDR3 is 14 amino acids long. The V gene end was trimmed by 5 bases and the J gene end by 4 bases; junction bases not matched to a gene: 7. This sample stems from a study of blood T cell repertoires in COVID-19. Looking at the study overall: The samples span acute and convalescent COVID-19 from the United States, Italy and Spain.

The table came from immunoSEQ multiplex PCR; TCRdb's copy has only in-frame clones and leaves some out. The data contain approximately 440,000 clones, more than 70% of them singletons. The genes are TRBV6-5 and TRBJ1-2, with 7 bases identical to TRBD1. The source is a woman in her 50s with COVID-19, enrolled during active disease. The material sequenced was peripheral blood. The CDR3 nucleotides read TGTGCCAGCAGTCGGACAGGAGGGGTCTATGGCTACACCTTC. Translating gives CASSRTGGVYGYTF.